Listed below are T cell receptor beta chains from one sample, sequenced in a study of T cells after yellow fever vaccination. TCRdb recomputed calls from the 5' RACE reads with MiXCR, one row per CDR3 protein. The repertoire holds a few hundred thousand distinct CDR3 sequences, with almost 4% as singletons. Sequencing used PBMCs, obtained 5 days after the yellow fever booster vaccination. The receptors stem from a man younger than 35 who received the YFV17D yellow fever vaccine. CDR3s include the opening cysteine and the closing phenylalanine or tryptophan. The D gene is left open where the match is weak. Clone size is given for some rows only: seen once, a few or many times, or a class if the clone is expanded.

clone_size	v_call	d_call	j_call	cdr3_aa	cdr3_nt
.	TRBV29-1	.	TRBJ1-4	CSVEDRVSEKLFF	TGCAGCGTTGAAGACCGGGTATCAGAAAAACTGTTTTTT
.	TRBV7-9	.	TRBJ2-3	CASSLKGWQYF	TGTGCCAGCAGCTTAAAGGGTTGGCAGTATTTT
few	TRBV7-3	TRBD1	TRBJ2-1	CASSSTTGTASYNEQFF	TGTGCCAGCAGCTCCACTACCGGGACAGCATCCTACAATGAGCAGTTCTTC
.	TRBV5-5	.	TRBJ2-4	CASSPLDIQYF	TGTGCCAGCAGCCCGCTGGACATTCAGTACTTC
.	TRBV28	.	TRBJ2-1	CASSWVGANEQFF	TGTGCCAGCAGTTGGGTCGGGGCCAATGAGCAGTTCTTC
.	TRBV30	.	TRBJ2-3	CAWSGITDTQYF	TGTGCCTGGAGCGGTATCACAGATACGCAGTATTTT
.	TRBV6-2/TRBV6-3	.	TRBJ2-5	CASSNHGGEETQYF	TGTGCCAGCAGTAACCACGGCGGGGAAGAGACCCAGTACTTC
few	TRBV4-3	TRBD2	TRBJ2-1	CASSQDFPEGGGGASEQFF	TGCGCCAGCAGCCAAGATTTCCCGGAGGGTGGCGGGGGGGCCAGTGAGCAGTTCTTC
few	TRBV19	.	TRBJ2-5	CASSGSRAETQYF	TGTGCCAGTAGTGGGTCGAGGGCGGAGACCCAGTACTTC
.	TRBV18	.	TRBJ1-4	CASSPDRPNEKLFF	TGTGCCAGCTCACCCGACAGGCCTAATGAAAAACTGTTTTTT
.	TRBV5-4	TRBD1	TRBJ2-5	CASSRQLGGRETQYF	TGTGCCAGCAGCCGCCAATTAGGGGGCAGAGAGACCCAGTACTTC
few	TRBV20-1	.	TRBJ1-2	CSARDQDNYGYTF	TGCAGTGCTAGAGATCAAGATAACTATGGCTACACCTTC
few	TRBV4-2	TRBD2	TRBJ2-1	CASSPERGGYNEQFF	TGTGCCAGCAGCCCCGAGCGGGGGGGCTACAATGAGCAGTTCTTC
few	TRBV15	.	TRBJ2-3	CATSKSRTPSTDTQYF	TGTGCCACCAGCAAGAGCAGGACTCCTAGCACAGATACGCAGTATTTT
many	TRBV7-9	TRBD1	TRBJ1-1	CASSSFATGDTEAFF	TGTGCCAGCAGCTCATTTGCTACAGGGGACACTGAAGCTTTCTTT
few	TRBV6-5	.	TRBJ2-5	CASSTRDSEETQYF	TGTGCCAGCAGTACAAGGGACTCGGAGGAGACCCAGTACTTC
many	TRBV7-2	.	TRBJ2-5	CASSLGEKTQYF	TGTGCCAGCAGCTTGGGGGAGAAGACCCAGTACTTC
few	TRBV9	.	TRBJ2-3	CASSVGGGVTVDTQYF	TGTGCCAGCAGCGTAGGAGGGGGGGTAACGGTGGATACGCAGTATTTT
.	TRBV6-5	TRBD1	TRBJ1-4	CASSYSSRTGVGEKLFF	TGTGCCAGCAGTTACTCGAGCCGGACAGGGGTTGGGGAAAAACTGTTTTTT
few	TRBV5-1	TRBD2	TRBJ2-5	CASSSGLARLQETQYF	TGCGCCAGCAGCTCAGGACTAGCTAGGTTACAAGAGACCCAGTACTTC
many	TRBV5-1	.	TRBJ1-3	CASSPTTQSSSGNTIYF	TGCGCCAGCAGCCCCACAACACAGTCGAGCTCTGGAAACACCATATATTTT
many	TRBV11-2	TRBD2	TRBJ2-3	CASSSRGRIREADTQYF	TGTGCCAGCAGCTCCCGGGGTCGTATCCGGGAGGCAGATACGCAGTATTTT
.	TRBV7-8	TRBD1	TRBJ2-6	CASSLGQGAGANVLTF	TGTGCCAGCAGCTTGGGACAGGGAGCCGGGGCCAACGTCCTGACTTTC
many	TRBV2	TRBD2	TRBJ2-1	CASKKIAGVSYNEQFF	TGTGCCAGCAAGAAGATAGCGGGGGTCTCCTACAATGAGCAGTTCTTC
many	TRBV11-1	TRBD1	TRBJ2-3	CASSRTGTGPSTDTQYF	TGTGCCAGCAGCCGGACCGGGACAGGGCCCAGCACAGATACGCAGTATTTT
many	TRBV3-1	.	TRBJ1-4	CASSQGRPGSREKLFF	TGTGCCAGCAGCCAAGGAAGGCCAGGGTCTCGGGAAAAACTGTTTTTT
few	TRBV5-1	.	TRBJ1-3	CASRGESGNTIYF	TGCGCCAGCAGGGGGGAGTCTGGAAACACCATATATTTT
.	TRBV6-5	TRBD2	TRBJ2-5	CASSYFSGGLGETQYF	TGTGCCAGCAGTTACTTCTCGGGGGGGTTGGGAGAGACCCAGTACTTC
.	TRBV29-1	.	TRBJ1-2	CSVVWGYGYTF	TGCAGCGTTGTATGGGGCTATGGCTACACCTTC
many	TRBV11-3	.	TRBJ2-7	CATKTGRIGEQYF	TGTGCCACCAAAACAGGACGGATAGGTGAGCAGTACTTC
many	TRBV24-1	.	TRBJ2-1	CATSFGTLMGNSYNEQFF	TGTGCCACCAGTTTCGGGACTCTCATGGGTAACTCCTACAATGAGCAGTTCTTC
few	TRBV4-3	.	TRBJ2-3	CASSLTAGGSTDTQYF	TGCGCCAGCAGCCTCACGGCGGGTGGGAGCACAGATACGCAGTATTTT
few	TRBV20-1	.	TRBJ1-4	CSATAMGLHEKLFF	TGCAGTGCGACGGCGATGGGCCTCCATGAAAAACTGTTTTTT
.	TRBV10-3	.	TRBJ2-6	CAIRQQTSGANVLTF	TGTGCCATCAGACAACAGACTTCTGGGGCCAACGTCCTGACTTTC
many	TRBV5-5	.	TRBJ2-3	CASSSQRSTDTQYF	TGTGCCAGCAGCTCCCAGAGAAGCACAGATACGCAGTATTTT
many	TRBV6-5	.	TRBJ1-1	CASSLQGGTTEAFF	TGTGCCAGCAGCCTACAGGGTGGGACAACTGAAGCTTTCTTT
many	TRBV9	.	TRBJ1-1	CASSVASGPEAFF	TGTGCCAGCAGCGTAGCATCAGGGCCTGAAGCTTTCTTT
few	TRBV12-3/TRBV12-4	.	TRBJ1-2	CASRSGPSNYGYTF	TGTGCCAGCAGATCGGGACCGTCTAACTATGGCTACACCTTC
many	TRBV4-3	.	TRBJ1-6	CASSQDPGTQNSPLHF	TGCGCCAGCAGCCAAGATCCGGGGACCCAAAATTCACCCCTCCACTTT
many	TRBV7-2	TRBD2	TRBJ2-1	CASSVLADTYNEQFF	TGTGCCAGCAGCGTACTAGCGGATACCTACAATGAGCAGTTCTTC
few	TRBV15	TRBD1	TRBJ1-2	CATSKDRGNYGYTF	TGTGCCACCAGCAAGGACAGGGGCAACTATGGCTACACCTTC
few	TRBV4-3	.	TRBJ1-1	CASSLGWGPTTLGAEAFF	TGCGCCAGCAGCCTCGGATGGGGACCGACAACTTTGGGCGCTGAAGCTTTCTTT
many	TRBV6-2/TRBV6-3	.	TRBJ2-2	CASSPRPHKTNTGELFF	TGTGCCAGCAGTCCACGCCCTCACAAGACGAACACCGGGGAGCTGTTTTTT
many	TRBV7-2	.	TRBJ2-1	CASGRTEQFF	TGTGCCAGCGGACGGACCGAGCAGTTCTTC
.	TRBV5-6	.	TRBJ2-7	CASSRNRQLIAYEQYF	TGTGCCAGCAGCCGTAATAGGCAACTGATCGCCTACGAGCAGTACTTC
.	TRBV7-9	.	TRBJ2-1	CASSFGTTGNEQFF	TGTGCCAGCAGCTTTGGGACAACGGGCAATGAGCAGTTCTTC
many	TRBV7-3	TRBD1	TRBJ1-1	CASSWTGGTEAFF	TGTGCCAGCAGCTGGACAGGGGGCACTGAAGCTTTCTTT
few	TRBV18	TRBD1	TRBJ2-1	CASSPGTGMYNEQFF	TGTGCCAGCTCCCCCGGGACAGGGATGTACAATGAGCAGTTCTTC
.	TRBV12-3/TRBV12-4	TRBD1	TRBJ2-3	CASSPGSDRGTDTQYF	TGTGCCAGCAGTCCCGGGTCGGACAGGGGCACAGATACGCAGTATTTT
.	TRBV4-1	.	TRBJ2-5	CASSPETWGTETQYF	TGCGCCAGCAGCCCAGAGACCTGGGGAACGGAGACCCAGTACTTC
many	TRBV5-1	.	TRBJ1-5	CASSPDPGPNQPQHF	TGCGCCAGCAGCCCCGACCCAGGTCCTAATCAGCCCCAGCATTTT
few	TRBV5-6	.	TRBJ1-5	CASSLFPEPQHF	TGTGCCAGCAGCTTATTCCCGGAGCCCCAGCATTTT
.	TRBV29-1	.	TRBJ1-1	CSALLTEAFF	TGCAGCGCATTGTTGACTGAAGCTTTCTTT